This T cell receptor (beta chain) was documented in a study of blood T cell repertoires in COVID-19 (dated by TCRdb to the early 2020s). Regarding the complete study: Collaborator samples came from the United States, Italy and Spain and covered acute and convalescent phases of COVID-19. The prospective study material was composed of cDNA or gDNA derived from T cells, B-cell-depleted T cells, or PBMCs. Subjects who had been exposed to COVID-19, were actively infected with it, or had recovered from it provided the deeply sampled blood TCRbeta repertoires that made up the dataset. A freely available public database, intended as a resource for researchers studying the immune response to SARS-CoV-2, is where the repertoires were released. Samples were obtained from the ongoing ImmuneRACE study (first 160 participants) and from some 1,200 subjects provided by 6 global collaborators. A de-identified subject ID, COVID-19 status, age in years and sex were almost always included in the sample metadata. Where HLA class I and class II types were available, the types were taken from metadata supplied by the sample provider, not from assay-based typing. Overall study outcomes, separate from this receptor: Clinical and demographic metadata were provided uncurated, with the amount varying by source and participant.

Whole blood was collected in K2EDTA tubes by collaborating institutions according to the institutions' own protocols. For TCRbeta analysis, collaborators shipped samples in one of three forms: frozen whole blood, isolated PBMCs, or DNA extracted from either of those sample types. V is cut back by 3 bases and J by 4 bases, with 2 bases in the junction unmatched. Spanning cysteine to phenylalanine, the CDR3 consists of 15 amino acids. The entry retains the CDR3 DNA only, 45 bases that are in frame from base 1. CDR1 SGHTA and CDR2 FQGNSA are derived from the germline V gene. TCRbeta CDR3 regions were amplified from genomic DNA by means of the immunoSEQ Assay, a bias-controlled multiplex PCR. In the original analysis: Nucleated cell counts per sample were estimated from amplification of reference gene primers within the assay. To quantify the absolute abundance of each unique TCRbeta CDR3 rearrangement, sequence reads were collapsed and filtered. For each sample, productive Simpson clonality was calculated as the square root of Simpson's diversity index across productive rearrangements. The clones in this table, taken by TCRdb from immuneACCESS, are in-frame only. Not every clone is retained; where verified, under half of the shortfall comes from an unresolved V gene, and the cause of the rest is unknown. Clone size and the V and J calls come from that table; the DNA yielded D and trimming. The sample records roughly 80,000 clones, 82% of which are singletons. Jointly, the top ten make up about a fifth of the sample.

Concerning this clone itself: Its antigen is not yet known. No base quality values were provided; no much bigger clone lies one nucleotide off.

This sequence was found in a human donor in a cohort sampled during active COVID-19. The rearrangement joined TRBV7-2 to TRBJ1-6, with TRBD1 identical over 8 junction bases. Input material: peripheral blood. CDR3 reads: CASSFRTGYNSPLHF. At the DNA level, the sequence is TGTGCCAGCAGCTTTCGGACAGGGTATAATTCACCCCTCCACTTT.